The clone carrying this TCR beta chain occurred once. Its antigen remains unknown. The data were taken from a study of shared clonotypes between healthy human individuals. Points from the study as a whole: Estimated richness values were generally larger in naive subsets than in memory subsets. Inspection by rarefaction showed sorted-subset sequencing to be incomplete despite large depth.

The data were produced by immunoSEQ multiplex PCR, yet TCRdb's version contains in-frame clones alone and is incomplete. The sample records roughly 2.2 million clones, more than 85% being singletons. Germline V gives CDR1 MNHEY, CDR2 SMNVEV (reference sequence). The CDR3 is 18 amino acids. V shed 5 bases and J 2 bases; nucleotides not matched to a gene: 17. The V and J genes are TRBV27 and TRBJ2-7; TRBD2 agrees at 8 bases. The sequenced material came from naive CD4+ T cells from PBMCs. Subset reported: CD45RA+ positively selected. The receptor was isolated from a man younger than 35 in good health. Some clones in this sample may be carry-over from other donors' samples. The CDR3 loop reads CASSITFPGLAGAYEQYF. DNA of the CDR3: TGTGCCAGCAGTATAACCTTTCCTGGACTAGCTGGGGCCTACGAGCAGTACTTC.